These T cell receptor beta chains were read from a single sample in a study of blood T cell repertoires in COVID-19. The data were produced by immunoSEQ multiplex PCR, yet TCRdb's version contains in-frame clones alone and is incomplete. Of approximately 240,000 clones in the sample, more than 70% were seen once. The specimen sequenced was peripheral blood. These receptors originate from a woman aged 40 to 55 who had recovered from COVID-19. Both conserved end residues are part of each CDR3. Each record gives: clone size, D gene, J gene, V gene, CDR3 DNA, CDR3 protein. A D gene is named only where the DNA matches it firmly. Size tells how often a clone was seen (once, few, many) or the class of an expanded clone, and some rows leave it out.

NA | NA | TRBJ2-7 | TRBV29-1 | TGCAGCGCCATACAGGGCTACGAGCAGTACTTC | CSAIQGYEQYF
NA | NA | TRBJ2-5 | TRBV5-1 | TGCGCCAGCAGCTTGGCCCGCAGGGTACAAGAGACCCAGTACTTC | CASSLARRVQETQYF
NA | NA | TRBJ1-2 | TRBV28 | TGTGCCAGCAGTCCCCCCCTACAGCAACGCTATGGCTACACCTTC | CASSPPLQQRYGYTF
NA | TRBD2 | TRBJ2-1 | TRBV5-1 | TGCGCCAGCAGCTCAGGCACTAGCGGGAACAATGAGCAGTTCTTC | CASSSGTSGNNEQFF
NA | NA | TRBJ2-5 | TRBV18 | TGTGCCAGCTCACCAACGACACCCCAAGAGACCCAGTACTTC | CASSPTTPQETQYF
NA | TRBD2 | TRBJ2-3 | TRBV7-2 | TGTGCCAGCAGCCCCCGAGGGAAGCGGGAAGGCACAGATACGCAGTATTTT | CASSPRGKREGTDTQYF
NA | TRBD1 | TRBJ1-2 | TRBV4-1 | TGCGCCAGCAGCCAGGGGACAGACCCGTTCTCCGTCTATGGCTACACCTTC | CASSQGTDPFSVYGYTF
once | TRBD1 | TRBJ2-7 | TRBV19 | TGTGCCAGTAGTATCCAGGGGGCGGCCTACGAGCAGTACTTC | CASSIQGAAYEQYF
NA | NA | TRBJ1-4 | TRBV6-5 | TGTGCCAGCGTCGGGATGGGTGAAAAACTGTTTTTT | CASVGMGEKLFF
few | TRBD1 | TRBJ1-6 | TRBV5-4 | TGTGCCAGCAGCCTCCAGGGGGCTTCCTATAATTCACCCCTCCACTTT | CASSLQGASYNSPLHF